The 24 T cell receptor beta chains reported below all come from one sample, sequenced in a study of identical twins' blood T cells. Using its own MiXCR run on the 5' RACE reads, TCRdb lists one record per CDR3 protein. The table lists 300,000 to 450,000 distinct CDR3 sequences, about 28% of them singletons. Sequencing input: PBMCs. The receptors derive from a woman aged 18-49 years in good health.

This clonotype was counted at least ten times. The chain uses TRBV29-1 and TRBJ1-2; D is possibly TRBD1 (5 bases). The V end lost 1 base, the J end lost 7 bases, and 10 bases lay between the germline ends. Germline CDR1 SQVTM, CDR2 ANQGSEA. This CDR3 region has 12 residues. CDR3 residues: CSVEVSGGGYTF. The CDR3 nucleotides read TGCAGCGTTGAAGTCTCGGGGGGTGGCTACACCTTC.

This clonotype was observed many times. This chain uses TRBV7-9 with TRBJ2-2; D not resolved. CDR1 and CDR2 from the germline V gene are SEHNR and FQNEAQ (reference sequence). This CDR3 has 15 amino acids. Trimming left V 1 base short and J 2 bases short, with 8 bases between. The CDR3 region has the DNA TGTGCCAGCAGCTTAGTATTGACCAACACCGGGGAGCTGTTTTTT. Translating gives CASSLVLTNTGELFF.

Regarding this clonotype: This may be a read error: a much more frequent sequence differs by one nucleotide. The CDR3 ends on some other residue instead of the conserved phenylalanine or tryptophan, so this is likely a read error. V usage is TRBV2 and J usage is TRBJ2-3; D uncertain. V shed 3 bases and J shed 6 bases, with 4 bases lying between them. CDR3 length: 11 residues. Germline V CDR1 and CDR2: SNHLY, FYNNEI. The CDR3 DNA reads TGTGCCAGCAGTGATGGTGATACGCAGTATATT. It yields the protein CASSDGDTQYI.

V gene TRBV11-2 combines with J gene TRBJ2-1, with D hard to call. The CDR3 contains 14 residues. V was cut by 2 bases and J by 10 bases, with 15 bases left in between. Germline V gene lookup returns CDR1 SGHAT and CDR2 FQNNGV. The CDR3 loop reads CASSLTTGPVEQFF. The CDR3 DNA sequence: TGTGCCAGCAGCTTAACGACCGGACCGGTGGAGCAGTTCTTC.

Only a few counts were recorded for this clonotype. The chain links TRBV3-1 to TRBJ1-1, with TRBD1 as a possible D gene (5 bases). CDR1 is LGHDT and CDR2 is YNNKEL in the germline V gene (reference sequence). Trimming took 1 base from V and 2 from J, leaving 8 bases between them. CDR3 size: 14 residues. For the CDR3, the DNA is TGTGCCAGCAGCCAAGGCAGGGTAAACACTGAAGCTTTCTTT. Its protein product is CASSQGRVNTEAFF. Full variable domain (missing parts from reference TRBV3-1 and TRBJ1-1): DTAVSQTPKYLVTQMGNDKSIKCEQNLGHDTMYWYKQDSKKFLKIMFSYNNKELIINETVPNRFSPKSPDKAHLNLHINSLELGDSAVYFCASSQGRVNTEAFFGQGTRLTVV.

The V call is TRBV20-1, the J call TRBJ2-3, with 10 bases fitting TRBD2. V lost 7 bases, J lost 5 bases, and 9 bases stayed unmatched. The CDR3 has 14 residues. Germline V gene data show CDR1 as DFQATT and CDR2 as SNEGSKA (reference sequence). The CDR3 here is CSVFLAGVGDTQYF. The CDR3 DNA reads as TGCAGTGTCTTCCTAGCGGGGGTCGGAGATACGCAGTATTTT.

J is TRBJ2-1 and V is TRBV11-2; 10 positions match TRBD2. Germline CDR1 SGHAT, CDR2 FQNNGV. V dropped 5 bases and J dropped 4; count of bases not matched to a gene: 5. The CDR3 has 15 residues. The CDR3 coding sequence is TGTGCCAGCAGCGCTGCTAGCGGGAGATACAATGAGCAGTTCTTC. This codes for CASSAASGRYNEQFF.

A note on this clonotype: A read error is possible here, since a much larger clone lies one base away. The chain recombines TRBV15 with TRBJ1-1; D gene ambiguous. Germline loops: CDR1 LNHNV, CDR2 YYDKDF (reference sequence). V dropped 4 bases and J dropped 4 bases, with 13 bases sitting between them. The CDR3 runs to 14 residues. The CDR3 nucleotides are TGTGCCACCAGCATCGGCACTTGGTCCACTGAAGCTTTCTTT. Protein product: CATSIGTWSTEAFF.

There are many counts of this clonotype. The chain couples TRBV29-1 to TRBJ1-4; D possibly corresponds to TRBD1 (5 bases). V was pared by 5 bases and J by 1 base, with 14 bases between. Germline V gene sequence: CDR1 SQVTM, CDR2 ANQGSEA. This CDR3 has 15 residues. CDR3 in DNA: TGCAGCGTTACTCGGGACGGAGGAACTAATGAAAAACTGTTTTTT. Translated: CSVTRDGGTNEKLFF.

The rearrangement uses TRBV25-1 and TRBJ1-5; D unclear. CDR1 is MGHDK and CDR2 is SYGVNS in the germline V gene. CDR3 length: 13 amino acids. V was cut by 0 bases and J by 4 bases, with 4 bases left in between. The CDR3 here is CASSEYWNQPQHF. Written as DNA, the CDR3 is TGTGCCAGCAGTGAATATTGGAATCAGCCCCAGCATTTT.

CDR3 in DNA: TGTGCCAGCAGCCAAGGGATCCAGCGGGAGTTCTATGAGCAGTTCTTC. Translation gives CASSQGIQREFYEQFF. The genes are TRBV14 and TRBJ2-1, with 8 bases aligning to TRBD2. V lost 1 base to trimming and J lost 8 bases; unmatched junction nucleotides: 10. Germline values: CDR1 SGHDN, CDR2 FVKESK. CDR3 length: 16 residues.

This clonotype has ten or more counts. The chain has TRBV29-1 and TRBJ1-1, with 7 nucleotides matching TRBD1. The CDR3 is 12 residues long. CDR1 SQVTM and CDR2 ANQGSEA come from the germline V gene. V trimming: 6 bases; J trimming: 3 bases; junction bases outside the gene matches: 4. The CDR3 DNA follows: TGCAGCGTCAGACAGGGCTACACTGAAGCTTTCTTT. The encoded protein is CSVRQGYTEAFF.

This rearrangement joins TRBV7-9 to TRBJ1-5, with D possibly being TRBD1 (5 bases). Germline values: CDR1 SEHNR, CDR2 FQNEAQ (reference sequence). CDR3 length equals 14 residues. The germline V and J ends were trimmed by 5 bases and 6 bases, with 14 bases remaining between them. Here the CDR3 reads CASSPQGVPQPQHF. CDR3 bases: TGTGCCAGCAGCCCCCAGGGAGTCCCTCAGCCCCAGCATTTT.

This clonotype occurred a few times. J is TRBJ1-2 and V is TRBV3-1; possible D gene TRBD1, 5 bases. The germline V gene has CDR1 LGHDT and CDR2 YNNKEL (reference sequence). V was shortened by 4 bases and J by 3 bases, with 21 bases between the two germline ends. This CDR3 has 17 residues. CDR3 nucleotides: TGTGCCAGCAGCCGCCCGGGACCGTCAGTCGCCCACTATGGCTACACCTTC. Translated: CASSRPGPSVAHYGYTF.

Turning to this clonotype: At one of its ends the junction is not consistent with the germline gene, which may arise from a read error. The rearrangement joins TRBV20-1 to TRBJ2-7; tentatively, D is TRBD1 or TRBD2 (5 bases each). Germline V gives CDR1 DFQATT, CDR2 SNEGSKA (reference sequence). This CDR3 has 12 residues. The CDR3: CSAREGTGERYF. The CDR3 DNA sequence: TGCAGTGCTAGGGAAGGGACCGGCGAGCGGTACTTC.

This clonotype was observed a single time. This rearrangement joins TRBV6-5 to TRBJ2-5; D may be TRBD1 (6 bases). V lost 6 bases to trimming and J lost 1 base, with 12 bases between them. The CDR3 contains 14 residues. Germline CDR1 MNHEY, CDR2 SVGAGI. This CDR3 reads CASSRSQGQETQYF. CDR3 bases: TGTGCCAGCAGCCGCTCACAGGGCCAAGAGACCCAGTACTTC.

The V call is TRBV19, the J call TRBJ1-3, with 7 bases fitting TRBD1. The junction had 21 bases not matched to a gene; V was cut back by 8 bases and J by 5 bases. CDR1 is LNHDA, CDR2 SQIVND, per germline (reference sequence). The CDR3 is 18 residues long. The CDR3 bases are TGTGCCAGTGCCCCCAGTGGGGGAAACAGGGGAACGCGAAACACCATATATTTT. It encodes CASAPSGGNRGTRNTIYF. Together with reference TRBV19 and TRBJ1-3, the CDR3 gives the full variable domain: DGGITQSPKYLFRKEGQNVTLSCEQNLNHDAMYWYRQDPGQGLRLIYYSQIVNDFQKGDIAEGYSVSREKKESFPLTVTSAQKNPTAFYLCASAPSGGNRGTRNTIYFGEGSWLTVV.

J is TRBJ2-7 and V is TRBV29-1, with D possibly TRBD2 on 6 matching bases. The CDR3 length is 13 residues. V was shortened by 8 bases and J by 5 bases, with 19 bases between the two germline ends. Germline V gene sequence: CDR1 SQVTM, CDR2 ANQGSEA. The chain's CDR3 is CSISGVGKHEQYF. As DNA, the CDR3 is TGCAGCATTAGCGGAGTGGGGAAGCACGAGCAGTACTTC.

In this sample, this clonotype turned up many times. V gene TRBV2 combines with J gene TRBJ1-1, with D hard to call. Germline CDR1 is SNHLY and CDR2 is FYNNEI. V was trimmed by 6 bases and J by 5 bases, leaving 10 bases between them. The CDR3 spans 12 residues. CDR3 bases: TGTGCCAGCAGGGCAGATTATACTGAAGCTTTCTTT. The encoded protein is CASRADYTEAFF. Using reference TRBV2 and TRBJ1-1 for the parts outside the CDR3, the full variable domain is EPEVTQTPSHQVTQMGQEVILRCVPISNHLYFYWYRQILGQKVEFLVSFYNNEISEKSEIFDDQFSVERPDGSNFTLKIRSTKLEDSAMYFCASRADYTEAFFGQGTRLTVV.

This sequence joins TRBV29-1 and TRBJ2-1, with D possibly TRBD2 on 5 matching bases. The CDR3 length is 12 residues. V lost 7 bases and J lost 5, with 12 bases in between. Looked up from germline, CDR1 is SQVTM and CDR2 is ANQGSEA. Here the CDR3 DNA reads TGCAGCGCGGGGATGCAAAACAATGAGCAGTTCTTC. Encoded protein: CSAGMQNNEQFF.

This clonotype was observed a handful of times. The V and J genes are TRBV10-3 and TRBJ1-1, with D possibly matching TRBD1 (5 bases). Germline-derived CDR1 and CDR2 are ENHRY and SYGVKD. The CDR3 runs 15 residues. Trimming left V 4 bases short and J 1 base short, with 13 bases between. CDR3 region: CAISASPGQNTEAFF. The CDR3 region has the DNA TGTGCCATCAGTGCCTCCCCCGGACAGAACACTGAAGCTTTCTTT.

The rearrangement links TRBV6-2 or TRBV6-3 to TRBJ2-7; D gene ambiguous. The germline gives CDR1 MNHEY, CDR2 SVGEGT. V was cut by 0 bases and J by 9 bases, with 12 bases left in between. The CDR3 length is 13 residues. The CDR3: CASSYSNPILQYF. CDR3 nucleotides: TGTGCCAGCAGTTACTCGAACCCCATCTTGCAGTACTTC.

This clonotype came up a few times. V and J are TRBV28 and TRBJ1-5; D remains ambiguous. CDR3 length equals 12 residues. V lost 3 bases and J lost 9, with 9 bases in between. Germline CDR1 is MDHEN and CDR2 is SYDVKM. CDR3 nucleotide sequence: TGTGCCAGCAGTTTCCAGACCTTGCCCCAGCATTTT. It encodes CASSFQTLPQHF.

The V gene is TRBV12-3 or TRBV12-4, the J gene TRBJ2-7, with 8 bases lining up with TRBD1. The CDR3 loop spans 13 amino acids. The V and J ends lost 8 bases and 2 bases, in that order; junction bases with no gene match: 5. CDR3 protein: CASGIQGAYEQYF. In DNA, the CDR3 is TGTGCCAGCGGGATACAGGGGGCCTACGAGCAGTACTTC.